The rows below give T cell receptor beta chains drawn from one sample of a study of blood T cells in healthy people across ages. A single record per CDR3 protein comes from TCRdb applying MiXCR to the 5' RACE reads. The repertoire consists of roughly 800,000 distinct CDR3 sequences, with roughly 25% occurring once and the leading ten covering roughly a tenth. Separately, the same data were catalogued under a study of T cells of mothers and their children.

What was sequenced was blood. All receptors derive from a boy aged 10-17 years in good health. The CDR3 runs from the conserved cysteine through the conserved F or W. The D gene is left open where the match is weak. Not every row has a clone size; where given, it reads once, few, many or a size class.

>TRBV2|-|-|TRBJ2-7
CASSDVGNRRDDEQYF
TGTGCCAGCAGTGATGTGGGGAACCGGCGGGACGACGAGCAGTACTTC
>TRBV24-1|-|-|TRBJ1-3
CATSDNAPGPGNTIYF
TGTGCCACCAGTGATAACGCTCCGGGCCCGGGAAACACCATATATTTT
>TRBV29-1|-|-|TRBJ1-2
CSVERYDGEGYTF
TGCAGCGTTGAGAGGTATGACGGAGAGGGCTACACCTTC
>TRBV29-1|few|-|TRBJ1-2
CSVESQGFMGYTF
TGCAGCGTTGAAAGTCAGGGGTTTATGGGCTACACCTTC
>TRBV6-1|-|-|TRBJ2-1
CASSPFSMVSYNEQFF
TGTGCCAGCAGTCCCTTTTCCATGGTCTCCTACAATGAGCAGTTCTTC
>TRBV9|few|-|TRBJ2-3
CASSVEGGLWADTQYF
TGTGCCAGCAGCGTAGAGGGTGGGCTTTGGGCAGATACGCAGTATTTT
>TRBV7-2|-|TRBD1|TRBJ2-1
CASSLVGQGGYNEQFF
TGTGCCAGCAGCTTGGTAGGACAGGGCGGGTACAATGAGCAGTTCTTC
>TRBV3-1|few|-|TRBJ1-2
CASSQQGVSYGYTF
TGTGCCAGCAGCCAACAAGGGGTTTCCTATGGCTACACCTTC
>TRBV29-1|few|-|TRBJ2-7
CSVEDRPSYEQYF
TGCAGCGTTGAAGATAGGCCCTCCTACGAGCAGTACTTC
>TRBV10-3|few|-|TRBJ2-2
CAISDSHDNTGELFF
TGTGCCATCAGTGATTCACACGATAACACCGGGGAGCTGTTTTTT
>TRBV3-1|few|TRBD2|TRBJ2-1
CASSQEGSGGVWEQFF
TGTGCCAGCAGCCAAGAAGGAAGCGGGGGGGTTTGGGAGCAGTTCTTC
>TRBV25-1|-|-|TRBJ2-2
CASSLQSIANTGELFF
TGTGCCAGCAGTCTGCAGAGTATCGCGAACACCGGGGAGCTGTTTTTT
>TRBV7-2|-|TRBD2|TRBJ2-7
CACSLWPLAGGPDGYEQYF
TGTGCCTGCAGCTTATGGCCGCTAGCGGGGGGGCCTGATGGTTACGAGCAGTACTTC
>TRBV7-9|few|-|TRBJ2-7
CASSSVPGGYHEQYF
TGTGCCAGCAGCTCAGTGCCAGGGGGGTACCACGAGCAGTACTTC
>TRBV2|-|TRBD1|TRBJ1-1
CASRENNRGWNTEAFF
TGTGCCAGCCGCGAAAATAACAGGGGCTGGAACACTGAAGCTTTCTTT
>TRBV7-2|-|TRBD1|TRBJ1-2
CASSKQQGAHGYTF
TGTGCCAGCAGCAAGCAGCAGGGGGCGCATGGCTACACCTTC
>TRBV7-3|many|TRBD1|TRBJ2-5
CASSLFGTGFPETQYF
TGTGCCAGCAGCTTATTCGGGACAGGGTTCCCAGAGACCCAGTACTTC
>TRBV3-1|many|-|TRBJ2-2
CASSQGLHTGELFF
TGTGCCAGCAGCCAAGGGCTCCACACCGGGGAGCTGTTTTTT
>TRBV25-1|-|-|TRBJ1-6
CASSENWDGSPLHF
TGTGCCAGCAGTGAAAACTGGGACGGCTCACCCCTCCACTTT
>TRBV5-1|-|TRBD2|TRBJ2-2
CASSFSLAGVTGALFF
TGCGCCAGCAGCTTTTCACTAGCGGGGGTCACCGGGGCGCTGTTTTTT
>TRBV10-3|-|-|TRBJ2-7
CAISESPDTDVYEQYF
TGTGCCATCAGTGAGTCCCCAGACACGGATGTCTACGAGCAGTACTTC
>TRBV14|few|-|TRBJ2-5
CASSRLMETQYF
TGTGCCAGCAGCCGACTAATGGAGACCCAGTACTTC
>TRBV4-1|few|TRBD2|TRBJ2-1
CASSQDPPDSGSYDEQFF
TGCGCCAGCAGCCAAGATCCGCCTGACAGCGGGAGTTACGATGAGCAGTTCTTC
>TRBV5-1|-|-|TRBJ2-6
CASSLAGSRPSGANVLTF
TGCGCCAGCAGCTTGGCGGGCAGTAGACCCTCTGGGGCCAACGTCCTGACTTTC
>TRBV7-8|few|TRBD1|TRBJ2-5
CASSYSPRDRVSTQYF
TGTGCCAGCAGCTATTCCCCCCGGGACAGGGTCTCGACCCAGTACTTC
>TRBV5-6|-|-|TRBJ1-2
CASSLLTTGGNYGYTF
TGTGCCAGCAGCTTGTTAACGACAGGAGGAAACTATGGCTACACCTTC
>TRBV29-1|few|-|TRBJ1-3
CSAEDSYTIYF
TGCAGCGCAGAAGACAGCTACACCATATATTTT
>TRBV3-1|-|-|TRBJ2-3
CASSQDQLADSTDTQYF
TGTGCCAGCAGCCAAGATCAACTAGCAGATAGCACAGATACGCAGTATTTT
>TRBV4-3|few|TRBD1|TRBJ1-2
CASSQASQGGDYGYTF
TGCGCCAGCAGCCAAGCCTCGCAGGGGGGGGACTATGGCTACACCTTC
>TRBV7-9|few|-|TRBJ2-4
CASSLVADQNIQYF
TGTGCCAGCAGCTTAGTAGCGGACCAAAACATTCAGTACTTC
>TRBV3-1|-|-|TRBJ1-4
CASSLMTASEKLFF
TGTGCCAGCAGCCTGATGACAGCATCTGAAAAACTGTTTTTT
>TRBV14|-|-|TRBJ2-7
CASSQGVRSYEQYF
TGTGCCAGCAGCCAAGGGGTAAGATCCTACGAGCAGTACTTC
>TRBV29-1|-|-|TRBJ2-5
CSVGLLLGWTQYF
TGCAGCGTTGGACTGCTCCTTGGATGGACCCAGTACTTC
>TRBV10-3|-|TRBD2|TRBJ2-3
CAISESLAGGTPDTQYF
TGTGCCATCAGTGAGTCGTTGGCGGGAGGGACCCCAGATACGCAGTATTTT
>TRBV10-3|few|TRBD2|TRBJ2-5
CAISVSGTSGQETQYF
TGTGCCATCAGCGTCTCCGGGACTAGCGGCCAAGAGACCCAGTACTTC
>TRBV2|-|TRBD1|TRBJ2-7
CASSEVGQANYEQYF
TGTGCCAGCAGTGAAGTGGGACAGGCGAATTACGAGCAGTACTTC
>TRBV4-1|-|-|TRBJ2-1
CASSQITGNNEQFF
TGCGCCAGCAGTCAAATCACAGGGAACAATGAGCAGTTCTTC
>TRBV4-3|few|-|TRBJ2-1
CASSHLRDEQFF
TGCGCCAGCAGCCACCTGAGGGATGAGCAGTTCTTC
>TRBV29-1|-|TRBD1|TRBJ1-2
CSARDRGIFGYTF
TGCAGCGCCCGGGACAGGGGTATCTTTGGCTACACCTTC
>TRBV20-1|-|TRBD2|TRBJ2-5
CSSTSGGLGETQYF
TGCAGTTCGACTAGCGGGGGGCTCGGAGAGACCCAGTACTTC
>TRBV11-2|-|TRBD2|TRBJ2-5
CASSYGLGETQYF
TGTGCCAGCAGCTATGGACTAGGGGAGACCCAGTACTTC
>TRBV6-2/TRBV6-3|many|-|TRBJ1-1
CASSYRDNTEAFF
TGTGCCAGCAGTTACCGGGACAACACTGAAGCTTTCTTT
>TRBV20-1|few|-|TRBJ2-5
CSVKSGSQETQYF
TGCAGTGTGAAAAGCGGGTCTCAAGAGACCCAGTACTTC
>TRBV12-3/TRBV12-4|few|-|TRBJ2-2
CASRYSRNTGELFF
TGTGCCAGCAGGTACTCTAGAAACACCGGGGAGCTGTTTTTT
>TRBV7-9|few|-|TRBJ2-5
CASSSESALGGQETQYF
TGTGCCAGCAGCTCAGAGAGTGCTTTAGGAGGCCAAGAGACCCAGTACTTC
>TRBV6-5|-|-|TRBJ2-3
CASSYVGTDTQYF
TGTGCCAGCAGTTACGTCGGCACAGATACGCAGTATTTT
>TRBV7-2|-|-|TRBJ2-1
CASSLRMGNEQFF
TGTGCCAGCAGCTTAAGGATGGGGAATGAGCAGTTCTTC
>TRBV5-1|-|TRBD2|TRBJ2-1
CASRASGSSYNEQFF
TGCGCCAGCAGAGCTAGCGGGAGTTCCTACAATGAGCAGTTCTTC
>TRBV5-1|-|TRBD2|TRBJ2-1
CASSLGVAGMYEQFF
TGCGCCAGCAGCTTGGGGGTAGCGGGAATGTATGAGCAGTTCTTC
>TRBV15|few|TRBD1|TRBJ1-4
CATSRFTGGSEKLFF
TGTGCCACCAGCAGATTCACAGGGGGCAGTGAAAAACTGTTTTTT
>TRBV11-3|-|-|TRBJ1-1
CASSRDMKNTEAFF
TGTGCCAGCAGCCGGGACATGAAGAACACTGAAGCTTTCTTT
>TRBV29-1|-|-|TRBJ2-1
CSVEEPGMNEQFF
TGCAGCGTTGAAGAGCCTGGAATGAATGAGCAGTTCTTC
>TRBV7-2|-|TRBD2|TRBJ2-5
CASSPGTSGAETQYF
TGTGCCAGCAGCCCTGGGACTAGCGGTGCGGAGACCCAGTACTTC